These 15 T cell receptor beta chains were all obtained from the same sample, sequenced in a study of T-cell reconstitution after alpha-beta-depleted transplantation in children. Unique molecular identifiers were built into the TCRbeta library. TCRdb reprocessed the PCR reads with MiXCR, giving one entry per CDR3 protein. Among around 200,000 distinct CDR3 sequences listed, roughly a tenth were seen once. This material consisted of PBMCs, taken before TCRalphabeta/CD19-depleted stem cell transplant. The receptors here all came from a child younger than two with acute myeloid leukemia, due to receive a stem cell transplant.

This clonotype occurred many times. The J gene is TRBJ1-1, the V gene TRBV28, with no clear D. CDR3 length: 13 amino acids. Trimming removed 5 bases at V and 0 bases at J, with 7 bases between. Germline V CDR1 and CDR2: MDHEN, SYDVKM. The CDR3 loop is CASSRPLNTEAFF. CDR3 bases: TGTGCCAGCAGTCGACCCCTGAACACTGAAGCTTTCTTT. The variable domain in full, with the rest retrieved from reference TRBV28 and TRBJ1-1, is DVKVTQSSRYLVKRTGEKVFLECVQDMDHENMFWYRQDPGLGLRLIYFSYDVKMKEKGDIPEGYSVSREKKERFSLILESASTNQTSMYLCASSRPLNTEAFFGQGTRLTVV.

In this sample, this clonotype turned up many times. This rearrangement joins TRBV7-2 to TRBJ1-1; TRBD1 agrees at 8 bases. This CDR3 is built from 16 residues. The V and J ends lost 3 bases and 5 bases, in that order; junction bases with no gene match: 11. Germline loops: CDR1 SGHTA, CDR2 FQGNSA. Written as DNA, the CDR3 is TGTGCCAGCAGCTTTGGGTCAGGGGGCCTAGGGACTGAAGCTTTCTTT. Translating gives CASSFGSGGLGTEAFF.

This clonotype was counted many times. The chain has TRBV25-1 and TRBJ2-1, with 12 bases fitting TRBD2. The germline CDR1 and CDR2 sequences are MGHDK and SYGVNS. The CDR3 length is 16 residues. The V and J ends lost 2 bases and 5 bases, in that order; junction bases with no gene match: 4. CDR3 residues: CASSEPSGRAHNEQFF. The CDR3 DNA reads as TGTGCCAGCAGTGAACCTAGCGGGAGGGCCCACAATGAGCAGTTCTTC.

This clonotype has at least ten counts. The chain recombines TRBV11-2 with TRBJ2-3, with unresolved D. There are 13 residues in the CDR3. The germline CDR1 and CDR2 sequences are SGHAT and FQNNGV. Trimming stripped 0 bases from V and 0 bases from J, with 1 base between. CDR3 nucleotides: TGTGCCAGCAGCTTAGAAAGCACAGATACGCAGTATTTT. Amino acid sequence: CASSLESTDTQYF.

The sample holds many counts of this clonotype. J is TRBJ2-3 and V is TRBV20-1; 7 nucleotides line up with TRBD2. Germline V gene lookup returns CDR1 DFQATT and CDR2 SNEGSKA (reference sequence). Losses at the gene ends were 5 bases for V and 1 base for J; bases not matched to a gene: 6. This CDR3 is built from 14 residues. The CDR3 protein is CSAPWGGGTDTQYF. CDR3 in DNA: TGCAGTGCTCCATGGGGGGGAGGCACAGATACGCAGTATTTT.

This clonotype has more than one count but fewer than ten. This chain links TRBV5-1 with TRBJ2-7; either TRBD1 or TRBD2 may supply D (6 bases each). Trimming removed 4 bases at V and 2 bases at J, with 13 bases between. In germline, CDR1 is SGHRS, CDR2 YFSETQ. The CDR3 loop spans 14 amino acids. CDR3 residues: CASSGGTPPYEQYF. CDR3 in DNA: TGCGCCAGCAGCGGCGGGACACCCCCCTACGAGCAGTACTTC.

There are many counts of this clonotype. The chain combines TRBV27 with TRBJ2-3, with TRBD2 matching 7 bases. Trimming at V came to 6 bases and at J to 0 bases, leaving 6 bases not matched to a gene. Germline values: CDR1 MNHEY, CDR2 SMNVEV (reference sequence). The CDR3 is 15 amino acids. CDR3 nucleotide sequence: TGTGCCAGCAGATCCCCAGCGGGGAGCACAGATACGCAGTATTTT. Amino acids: CASRSPAGSTDTQYF.

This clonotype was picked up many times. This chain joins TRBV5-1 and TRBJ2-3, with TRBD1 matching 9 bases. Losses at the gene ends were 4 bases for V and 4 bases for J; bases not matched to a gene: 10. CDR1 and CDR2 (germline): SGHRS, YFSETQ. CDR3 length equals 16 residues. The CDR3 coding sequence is TGCGCCAGCAGCAGGGGACAGGGTTTTTGGTCAGATACGCAGTATTTT. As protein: CASSRGQGFWSDTQYF. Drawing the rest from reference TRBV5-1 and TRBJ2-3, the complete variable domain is KAGVTQTPRYLIKTRGQQVTLSCSPISGHRSVSWYQQTPGQGLQFLFEYFSETQRNKGNFPGRFSGRQFSNSRSEMNVSTLELGDSALYLCASSRGQGFWSDTQYFGPGTRLTVL.

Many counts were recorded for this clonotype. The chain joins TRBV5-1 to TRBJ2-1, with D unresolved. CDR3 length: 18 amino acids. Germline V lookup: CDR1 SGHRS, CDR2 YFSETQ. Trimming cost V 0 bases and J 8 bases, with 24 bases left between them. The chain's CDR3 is CASSLAFGSTTLNDEQFF. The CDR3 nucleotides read TGCGCCAGCAGCTTGGCTTTTGGATCCACTACCCTGAACGATGAGCAGTTCTTC.

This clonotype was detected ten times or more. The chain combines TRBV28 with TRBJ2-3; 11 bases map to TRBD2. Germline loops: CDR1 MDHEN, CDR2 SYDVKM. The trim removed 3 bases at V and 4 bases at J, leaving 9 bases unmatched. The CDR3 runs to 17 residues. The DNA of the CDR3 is TGTGCCAGCAGTTTTTTTAGCGGGAGGGCCCTCGCAGATACGCAGTATTTT. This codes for CASSFFSGRALADTQYF. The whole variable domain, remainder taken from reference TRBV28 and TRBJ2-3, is DVKVTQSSRYLVKRTGEKVFLECVQDMDHENMFWYRQDPGLGLRLIYFSYDVKMKEKGDIPEGYSVSREKKERFSLILESASTNQTSMYLCASSFFSGRALADTQYFGPGTRLTVL.

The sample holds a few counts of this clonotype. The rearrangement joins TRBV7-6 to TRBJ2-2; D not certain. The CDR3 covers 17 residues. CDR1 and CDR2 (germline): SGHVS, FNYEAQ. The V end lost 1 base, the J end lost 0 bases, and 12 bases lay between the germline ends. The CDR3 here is CASSLEMGTPNTGELFF. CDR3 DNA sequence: TGTGCCAGCAGCTTAGAGATGGGTACGCCGAACACCGGGGAGCTGTTTTTT.

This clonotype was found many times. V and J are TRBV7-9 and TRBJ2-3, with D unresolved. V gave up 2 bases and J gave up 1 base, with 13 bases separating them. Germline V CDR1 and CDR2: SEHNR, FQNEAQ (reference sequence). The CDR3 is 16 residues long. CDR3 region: CASSLRPLVGTDTQYF. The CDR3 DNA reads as TGTGCCAGCAGCTTAAGACCACTGGTTGGCACAGATACGCAGTATTTT.

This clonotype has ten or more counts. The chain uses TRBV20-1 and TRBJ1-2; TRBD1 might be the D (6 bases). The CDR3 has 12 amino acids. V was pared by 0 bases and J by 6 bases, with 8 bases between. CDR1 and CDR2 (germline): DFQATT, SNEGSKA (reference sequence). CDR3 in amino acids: CSARDPGDGYTF. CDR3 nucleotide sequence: TGCAGTGCTAGAGATCCAGGGGATGGCTACACCTTC.

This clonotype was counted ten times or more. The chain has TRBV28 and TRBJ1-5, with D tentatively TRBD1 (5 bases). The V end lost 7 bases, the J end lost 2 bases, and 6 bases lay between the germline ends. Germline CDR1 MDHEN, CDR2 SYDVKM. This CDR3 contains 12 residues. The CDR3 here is CASTRGNQPQHF. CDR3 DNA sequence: TGTGCCAGCACCAGGGGCAATCAGCCCCAGCATTTT.

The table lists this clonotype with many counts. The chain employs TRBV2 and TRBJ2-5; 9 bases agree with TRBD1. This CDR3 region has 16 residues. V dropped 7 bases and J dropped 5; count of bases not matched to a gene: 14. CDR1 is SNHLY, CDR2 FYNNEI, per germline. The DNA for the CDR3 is TGTGCCAGCAATGCCCCTGGACAGGGGTTGTTGGAGACCCAGTACTTC. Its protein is CASNAPGQGLLETQYF.